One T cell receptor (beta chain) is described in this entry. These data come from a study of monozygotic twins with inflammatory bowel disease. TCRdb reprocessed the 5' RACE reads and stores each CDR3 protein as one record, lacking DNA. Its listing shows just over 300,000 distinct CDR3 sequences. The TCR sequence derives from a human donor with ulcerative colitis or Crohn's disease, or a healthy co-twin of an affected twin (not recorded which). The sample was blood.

This CDR3 reads CASSLEAGRSYEQYF. The rearrangement links TRBV7-2 to TRBJ2-7. This CDR3 has 15 amino acids. Germline V gene sequence: CDR1 SGHTA, CDR2 FQGNSA.